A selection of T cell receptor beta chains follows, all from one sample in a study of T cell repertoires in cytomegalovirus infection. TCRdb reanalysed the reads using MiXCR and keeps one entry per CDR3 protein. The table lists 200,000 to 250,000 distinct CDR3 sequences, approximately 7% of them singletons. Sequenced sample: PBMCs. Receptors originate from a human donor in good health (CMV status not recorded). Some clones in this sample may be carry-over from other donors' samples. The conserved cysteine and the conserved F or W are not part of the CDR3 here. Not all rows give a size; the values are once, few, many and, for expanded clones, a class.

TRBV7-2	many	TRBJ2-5	ASSPRLDLDWTQY
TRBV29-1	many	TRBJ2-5	SVENRAQETQY
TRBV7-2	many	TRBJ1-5	ASSDRDLNQPQH
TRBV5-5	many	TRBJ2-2	ASSLEGAYTGELF
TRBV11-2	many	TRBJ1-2	ASSLDLLWGYT
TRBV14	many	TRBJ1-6	ASSQVVGSYNSPLH
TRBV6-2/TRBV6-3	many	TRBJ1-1	ASSLFTEAF
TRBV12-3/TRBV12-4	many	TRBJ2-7	ASSLGGTLREQY
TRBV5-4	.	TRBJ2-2	ASSPTGQLAGELF
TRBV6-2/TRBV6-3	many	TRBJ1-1	ASSHRGTEAF
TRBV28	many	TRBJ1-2	ASSRQVDGYT
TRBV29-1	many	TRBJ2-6	SVRDRGLGANVLT
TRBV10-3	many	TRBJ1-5	AICADGSNQPQH
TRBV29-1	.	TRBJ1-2	SVGRTGNYGYT
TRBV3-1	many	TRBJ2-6	ASSSRPGANVLT
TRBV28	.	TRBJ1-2	ASSSPEGYFGHT
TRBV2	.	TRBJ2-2	ASIQGIDTGELF
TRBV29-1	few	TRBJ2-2	SVMITGELF
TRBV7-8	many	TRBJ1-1	ASMEGARTEAF
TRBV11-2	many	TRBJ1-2	ASSWDRGGNYGYT
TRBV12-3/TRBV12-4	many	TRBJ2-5	ASSLPRTGGQETQY
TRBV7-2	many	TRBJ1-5	ASSPSAGPLQPQH
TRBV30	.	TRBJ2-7	AWSVLRGYHEQY
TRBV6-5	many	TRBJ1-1	ASSVGSTEAF
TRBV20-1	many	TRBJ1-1	SARGGGEAF
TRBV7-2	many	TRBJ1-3	ASSHLTGTGNTIY
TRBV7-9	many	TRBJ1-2	ASSTGSAPGYT
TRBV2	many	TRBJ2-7	ASSGDTRVYEQY
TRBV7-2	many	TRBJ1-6	ASSFLSGTGRNSPLH
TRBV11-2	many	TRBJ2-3	ASAGRTSGGAGLRTDTQY
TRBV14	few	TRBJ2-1	ASSRRGGTSGVRQF
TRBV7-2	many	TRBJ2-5	ASSLVQGETQY
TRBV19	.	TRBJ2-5	ASSIRETQY
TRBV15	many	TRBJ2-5	ATSVGQETQY
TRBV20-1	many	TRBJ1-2	SARAGASYGYT
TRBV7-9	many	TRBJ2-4	ASSAETGWLRNIQY
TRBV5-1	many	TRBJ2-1	ASSLARGTYNEQF
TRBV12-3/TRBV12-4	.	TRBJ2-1	ASSRPGTVSYNEQF
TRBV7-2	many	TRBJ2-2	ASSFRPNTGELF
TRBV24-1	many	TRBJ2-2	ATIQELNTGELF
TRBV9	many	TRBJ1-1	ASGTGTNTEAF
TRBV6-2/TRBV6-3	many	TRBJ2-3	ASSYPQDPDRPLSDTQY
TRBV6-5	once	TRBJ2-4	ASSSYEGLAKNIQY
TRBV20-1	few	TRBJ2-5	SAVGHYGETQY
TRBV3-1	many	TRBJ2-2	ASRTGTGGTGELF
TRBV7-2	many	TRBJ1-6	ASSSIGQGKAPLH
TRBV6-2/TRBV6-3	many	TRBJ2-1	ASSYPLASGGPNEQF
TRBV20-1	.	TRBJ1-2	SAKDRGPYGYT
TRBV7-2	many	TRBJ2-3	ASSRWDTQY
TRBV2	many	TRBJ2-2	ASSEVRGATGELF
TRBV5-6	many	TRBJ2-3	ASSLGGERADTQY
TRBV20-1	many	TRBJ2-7	SARGGGTTSYEQY
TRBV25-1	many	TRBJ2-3	ASSEFAMGTDTQY
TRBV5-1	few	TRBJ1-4	ASSTAGATNEKLF
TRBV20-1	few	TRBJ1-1	SASGRLMNTEAF
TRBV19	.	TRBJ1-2	ASASRTGTKPYGYT
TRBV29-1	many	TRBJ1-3	SVQAGSNSGNTIY
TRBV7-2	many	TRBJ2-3	ASSLGRVAPPDTQY